The clone carrying this TCR beta chain was found a few times. What it binds is unknown. Unmatched junction bases numbered 4, after V lost 3 bases and J lost 6 bases. Germline lookup yields CDR1 SGDLS and CDR2 YYNGEE. CDR3 length equals 15 residues. This entry belongs to a study of T cells in Graves' hyperthyroidism and ophthalmopathy. Study-level results: In validation, the model predicted ophthalmopathy. These predictions came a median approximately six months before onset.

Amplified regions were TCR beta CDR3 sequences from RNA transcripts. In the first-round RT-PCR of the TCR CDR3, the HTBI primer set was used. One entry per CDR3 protein results from TCRdb running MiXCR on the multiplex PCR reads. This table holds fewer than 700,000 distinct CDR3 sequences, 15% to 20% found once. Sequencing was performed on blood. The rearrangement joins TRBV9 to TRBJ1-5, with 12 nucleotides matching TRBD1. This clonotype was sampled from a woman under 40 with Graves' hyperthyroidism. DNA of the CDR3: TGTGCCAGCAGCGCCGGGGACAGGGGGCTTCAGCCCCAGCATTTT. This encodes CASSAGDRGLQPQHF. Looking up the rest from reference TRBV9 and TRBJ1-5 gives the full variable domain: DSGVTQTPKHLITATGQRVTLRCSPRSGDLSVYWYQQSLDQGLQFLIQYYNGEERAKGNILERFSAQQFPDLHSELNLSSLELGDSALYFCASSAGDRGLQPQHFGDGTRLSIL.